This T cell receptor (beta chain) is drawn from a study of glioma-infiltrating T cells after dendritic cell vaccination. CDR1 and CDR2 (germline): LGHNA, YNFKEQ. J gave up 4 bases and V 0 bases, and 11 bases lay outside the gene matches. The CDR3 covers 18 residues. This table comes from immunoSEQ multiplex PCR, and its TCRdb copy is limited to in-frame clones, with some not included. The sample shows 65,000 to 80,000 clones, around 81% of them seen only once. This sequence originates from a human donor with glioblastoma. The chain uses TRBV4-2 and TRBJ2-3, with 9 bases aligning to TRBD1. The sample here was blood, taken before dendritic cell vaccination. CDR3 coding DNA: TGTGCCAGCAGCCAAGATGCGGACAGGGGAAGTCGGGCAGATACGCAGTATTTT. Encoded protein: CASSQDADRGSRADTQYF.